This entry lists 27 T cell receptor beta chains sequenced from one sample in a study of blood T cell repertoires in COVID-19. Sequencing used immunoSEQ multiplex PCR; TCRdb keeps in-frame clones, though not all of them. The data hold approximately 220,000 clones, with just under 90% observed a single time. The specimen was PBMCs or T cells enriched from blood (not recorded which). These receptors were obtained from a man younger than 45 who had recovered from COVID-19.

This clone was seen once. The gene calls are TRBV3-1 (or the pseudogene TRBV3-2) and TRBJ1-2; the D gene is possibly TRBD1 (5 bases). The V gene's germline CDR1 is LGHDT and CDR2 YNNKEL (reference sequence). This CDR3 has 16 residues. V shed 0 bases and J shed 2 bases, with 13 bases lying between them. The CDR3 loop is CASSQDNVTGNYGYTF. In DNA, the CDR3 is TGTGCCAGCAGCCAAGATAACGTTACAGGAAACTATGGCTACACCTTC.

The CDR3 sequence: CASQGNYGYTF. The DNA of the CDR3 is TGTGCCAGCCAGGGTAACTATGGCTACACCTTC. This rearrangement joins TRBV21-1 to TRBJ1-2; the DNA was not used to check the table's D call, TRBD1. TRBV21-1 is flagged as a pseudogene. This CDR3 has 11 residues.

This clone was detected once. The J gene is TRBJ2-7, the V gene TRBV10-1, with 11 bases matching TRBD2. Germline V CDR1 and CDR2: WNHNN, SYGVQD (reference sequence). V gave up 0 bases and J gave up 5 bases; unmatched junction bases: 6. This CDR3 is 16 amino acids long. CDR3 DNA sequence: TGCGCCAGCAGTGAGTCATTCGGGACTAGCGGTAACGAGCAGTACTTC. It encodes CASSESFGTSGNEQYF.

This clone was observed a single time. Other nucleotide sequences in the sample specify the same CDR3. The chain couples TRBV7-2 to TRBJ2-7; 8 nucleotides line up with TRBD1. V lost 1 base, J lost 1 base, and 3 bases stayed unmatched. The germline V gene has CDR1 SGHTA and CDR2 FQGNSA. This CDR3 comprises 15 residues. Here the CDR3 DNA reads TGTGCCAGCAGCTTAGGCGGGACAGGTTCCTACGAGCAGTACTTC. Translated: CASSLGGTGSYEQYF. Full variable domain (remainder filled in from reference TRBV7-2 and TRBJ2-7): GAGVSQSPSNKVTEKGKDVELRCDPISGHTALYWYRQSLGQGLEFLIYFQGNSAPDKSGLPSDRFSAERTGGSVSTLTIQRTQQEDSAVYLCASSLGGTGSYEQYFGPGTRLTVT.

The J gene is TRBJ1-2, the V gene TRBV24-1, with a tentative D call TRBD1 (5 bases). The CDR3 totals 16 residues. With 4 bases removed from V and 0 bases from J, the gap between germline ends came to 14 bases. The germline gives CDR1 KGHDR, CDR2 SFDVKD. The CDR3 spells CATSETGSGTNYGYTF. The CDR3 DNA follows: TGTGCCACCAGTGAAACTGGGTCAGGGACTAACTATGGCTACACCTTC.

The CDR3 region is CASSLGSPYTDTQYF. The CDR3 coding sequence is TGTGCCAGCAGCTTAGGGAGTCCTTACACAGATACGCAGTATTTT. The rearrangement uses TRBV11-2 and TRBJ2-3; no reliable D call. This CDR3 comprises 15 residues. The germline V gene has CDR1 SGHAT and CDR2 FQNNGV. The V end was cut by 1 base, the J end by 2 bases, with 10 bases between.

The chain links TRBV5-1 to TRBJ2-7, with D perhaps TRBD2 (5 bases). The germline CDR1 and CDR2 sequences are SGHRS and YFSETQ. The CDR3 is made up of 14 amino acids. The V and J ends lost 3 bases and 5 bases respectively, with 15 bases between them. The CDR3 nucleotides are TGCGCCAGCAGCTACCGGGCATCGAGGGACGAGCAGTACTTC. It codes for CASSYRASRDEQYF.

The chain combines TRBV28 with TRBJ2-7; TRBD1 matches at 10 bases. V lost 4 bases and J lost 5; bases outside the gene matches: 5. This CDR3 spans 14 amino acids. CDR1 and CDR2 from the germline V gene are MDHEN and SYDVKM. CDR3 protein: CASSSRDRGDEQYF. In DNA form, the CDR3 reads TGTGCCAGCAGTTCCCGGGACAGGGGAGACGAGCAGTACTTC.

CDR3: CASSYGQADGYTF. Here the CDR3 DNA reads TGCGCCAGCAGCTACGGACAGGCTGATGGCTACACCTTC. The chain links TRBV5-1 to TRBJ1-2; 7 bases match TRBD1. The V gene's germline CDR1 is SGHRS and CDR2 YFSETQ. Trimming cost V 3 bases and J 6 bases; bases outside gene matches: 5. There are 13 residues in the CDR3.

The genes are TRBV7-5 and TRBJ1-1; the table's D gene call, TRBD1, was not cross checked with the DNA. TRBV7-5 is a pseudogene segment. CDR3 length: 17 residues. This CDR3 is CARSLEGGQGTNTEAFF. The CDR3 nucleotides read TGTGCCAGAAGCTTAGAGGGGGGACAGGGTACGAACACTGAAGCTTTCTTT.

V usage is TRBV7-9 and J usage is TRBJ2-1, with 10 positions matching TRBD2. This CDR3 is 17 amino acids long. The germline V gene encodes CDR1 SEHNR and CDR2 FQNEAQ (reference sequence). Losses at the gene ends were 5 bases for V and 4 bases for J; bases not matched to a gene: 11. The CDR3 DNA sequence: TGTGCCAGCAGCGGCCTAGCGGGAGCCCACAGATACAATGAGCAGTTCTTC. Its translation: CASSGLAGAHRYNEQFF.

The sample holds a few counts of this clone. The J gene is TRBJ1-2, the V gene TRBV19, with TRBD1 matching 12 bases. Germline V lookup: CDR1 LNHDA, CDR2 SQIVND (reference sequence). Trimming took 10 bases from V and 6 from J; bases not matched to a gene: 6. This CDR3 has 13 amino acids. The CDR3 region has the DNA TGTGCCACCTACCGGGACAGGGGGCATGGCTACACCTTC. It codes for CATYRDRGHGYTF.

The rearrangement links TRBV2 to TRBJ2-4, with D unresolved. CDR3 size: 16 residues. V shed 4 bases and J shed 1 base, with 14 bases lying between them. CDR1 SNHLY and CDR2 FYNNEI come from the germline V gene. Here the CDR3 DNA reads TGTGCCAGCAGTGTACGTCCCAGTGTGGCCAAAAACATTCAGTACTTC. It codes for CASSVRPSVAKNIQYF. Full variable domain (rest looked up from reference TRBV2 and TRBJ2-4): EPEVTQTPSHQVTQMGQEVILRCVPISNHLYFYWYRQILGQKVEFLVSFYNNEISEKSEIFDDQFSVERPDGSNFTLKIRSTKLEDSAMYFCASSVRPSVAKNIQYFGAGTRLSVL.

The V and J genes are TRBV3-1 (or the pseudogene TRBV3-2) and TRBJ2-1; perhaps TRBD1 as D (6 bases). Between the trimmed V and J ends, which lost 0 bases and 6 bases, there was a span of 9 bases. The CDR3 runs 14 residues. Per germline, CDR1 LGHDT and CDR2 YNNKEL (reference sequence). For the CDR3, the DNA is TGTGCCAGCAGCCAAGAACAGGGATCCAATGAGCAGTTCTTC. Its translation is CASSQEQGSNEQFF.

V gene TRBV6-1 combines with J gene TRBJ2-2; 7 bases match TRBD2. From germline, CDR1 is MNHNS and CDR2 SASEGT. CDR3 length: 14 residues. The J segment lost 6 bases and the V segment lost 0 bases, leaving 1 base of the junction unmatched. The CDR3 DNA sequence: TGTGCCAGCAGTGAAGCGGGAGGGCCCGGGGAGCTGTTTTTT. Its protein is CASSEAGGPGELFF.

This chain connects TRBV25-1 to TRBJ2-2, with a weak D call TRBD2 (5 bases). Germline lookup yields CDR1 MGHDK and CDR2 SYGVNS. Trimming pared 2 bases from V and 1 base from J, leaving 11 bases between. This CDR3 has 16 amino acids. CDR3 region: CASSETSHRNTGELFF. The CDR3 bases are TGTGCCAGCAGTGAAACTAGTCACAGGAACACCGGGGAGCTGTTTTTT.

The chain carries TRBV14 and TRBJ2-7, with D perhaps matching TRBD2 (6 bases). The V end was cut by 4 bases, the J end by 2 bases, with 18 bases between. From germline, CDR1 is SGHDN and CDR2 FVKESK. The length of the CDR3 is 16 residues. The CDR3 DNA follows: TGTGCCAGCAGCCCCTTAGGAGGGGCCGGGACCTACGAGCAGTACTTC. Amino acids: CASSPLGGAGTYEQYF.

The genes are TRBV5-1 and TRBJ2-5, with 8 bases matching TRBD1. The CDR3 totals 17 residues. V lost 1 base and J lost 3; bases outside the gene matches: 11. Germline V gene lookup returns CDR1 SGHRS and CDR2 YFSETQ. The CDR3 DNA sequence: TGCGCCAGCAGCTTGCCCCGGACAGGGCCAGCTAAAGAGACCCAGTACTTC. Residues: CASSLPRTGPAKETQYF.

In its sample, this clone was seen a few times. The chain links TRBV2 to TRBJ1-2; D is ambiguous. The CDR3 covers 15 residues. Per the germline V gene, CDR1 is SNHLY and CDR2 is FYNNEI. V was clipped by 5 bases and J by 7 bases, with 20 bases between them. The chain's CDR3 is CASSFTPTLGVGYTF. The CDR3 coding sequence is TGTGCCAGCAGTTTCACGCCTACCCTCGGGGTTGGCTACACCTTC.

This clone has a single count. The chain joins TRBV6-5 to TRBJ2-7, with 12 positions matching TRBD1. The V segment lost 5 bases and the J segment 5 bases; nucleotides outside the gene matches: 4. This CDR3 is built from 14 residues. Per germline, CDR1 MNHEY and CDR2 SVGAGI. CDR3 coding DNA: TGTGCCAGCAGTCGGGGACAGGGGGCTGACGAGCAGTACTTC. It specifies CASSRGQGADEQYF.

J is TRBJ2-7 and V is TRBV14; D perhaps matches TRBD1 (5 bases). The ends were cut back, 0 bases at V and 1 base at J, with 10 bases in the middle. This CDR3 region has 15 residues. Germline V CDR1 and CDR2: SGHDN, FVKESK. The CDR3 DNA reads as TGTGCCAGCAGCCAAGATCGGCAGGGTTCCTACGAGCAGTACTTC. It yields the protein CASSQDRQGSYEQYF. Variable domain in full (rest from reference TRBV14 and TRBJ2-7): EAGVTQFPSHSVIEKGQTVTLRCDPISGHDNLYWYRRVMGKEIKFLLHFVKESKQDESGMPNNRFLAERTGGTYSTLKVQPAELEDSGVYFCASSQDRQGSYEQYFGPGTRLTVT.

The chain carries TRBV19 and TRBJ1-2, with 8 bases lining up with TRBD1. The CDR3 runs to 15 residues. V lost 4 bases and J lost 7; bases outside the gene matches: 11. Per the germline V gene, CDR1 is LNHDA and CDR2 is SQIVND (reference sequence). The CDR3 here is CASSTTTGDVGGYTF. In DNA, the CDR3 is TGTGCCAGTAGTACAACGACAGGGGATGTCGGTGGCTACACCTTC.

V usage is TRBV30 and J usage is TRBJ1-5, with no clear D. V dropped 0 bases and J dropped 6 bases, with 12 bases sitting between them. CDR1 and CDR2 from the germline V gene are GTSNPN and SVGIG (reference sequence). The CDR3 length is 14 residues. The CDR3 coding sequence is TGTGCCTGGAGTGTAACCGGGGTGGGTCAGCCCCAGCATTTT. This encodes CAWSVTGVGQPQHF. Full variable domain (outside the CDR3, taken from reference TRBV30 and TRBJ1-5): SQTIHQWPATLVQPVGSPLSLECTVEGTSNPNLYWYRQAAGRGLQLLFYSVGIGQISSEVPQNLSASRPQDRQFILSSKKLLLSDSGFYLCAWSVTGVGQPQHFGDGTRLSIL.

The gene calls are TRBV5-1 and TRBJ2-7; 7 nucleotides line up with TRBD1. The ends lost 4 bases at V and 2 bases at J; junction bases unmatched: 3. This CDR3 has 13 residues. Germline assignment: CDR1 SGHRS and CDR2 YFSETQ. The CDR3: CASSRDSPYEQYF. DNA for the CDR3: TGCGCCAGCAGCAGGGACAGCCCCTACGAGCAGTACTTC.

The chain employs TRBV2 and TRBJ2-7, with TRBD1 as a possible D gene (5 bases). The CDR3 totals 11 residues. Trimming pared 7 bases from V and 3 bases from J, leaving 7 bases between. From germline, CDR1 is SNHLY and CDR2 FYNNEI. CDR3 nucleotide sequence: TGTGCCAGCACAGGGAACTACGAGCAGTACTTC. Amino acids: CASTGNYEQYF.

The V gene is TRBV27, the J gene TRBJ1-6; D might be TRBD1 (5 bases). This CDR3 comprises 15 residues. Trimming pared 6 bases from V and 2 bases from J, leaving 11 bases between. Germline CDR1 and CDR2: MNHEY and SMNVEV (reference sequence). CDR3 in amino acids: CASRDPTAYNSPLHF. CDR3 sequence (DNA): TGTGCCAGCAGAGACCCGACAGCCTATAATTCACCCCTCCACTTT.

This clone showed up just a few times. The gene calls are TRBV28 and TRBJ1-5; tentative D call: TRBD1 (5 bases). Trimming stripped 5 bases from V and 2 bases from J, with 10 bases between. The germline CDR1 and CDR2 sequences are MDHEN and SYDVKM. The CDR3 is 14 residues long. CDR3 DNA: TGTGCCAGCAGTACCGGGGGAGGCAATCAGCCCCAGCATTTT. This codes for CASSTGGGNQPQHF.